The 32 T cell receptor beta chains below were found in one sample sequenced in a study of regulatory T cells in long-lasting Graves disease. The time point denotes: newly diagnosed GD, antithyroid drugs for less than 3 months. The TCR library was prepared using RNA isolated from PBMCs. Researchers made TCR beta libraries by using iRepertoire HTBI primers and running Arm-PCR on CDR3 regions. In TCRdb, the multiplex PCR reads were re-called with MiXCR into one record per CDR3 protein. Of 400,000 to 450,000 distinct CDR3 sequences in the sample, around 17% were seen once. This sample was also put to use in a study of T cells in Graves' hyperthyroidism and ophthalmopathy.

Here the sequenced sample was peripheral blood mononuclear cells (PBMCs), taken at new diagnosis, from a patient treated with antithyroid drugs. The origin of the receptors is a woman in her 30s with Graves disease.

This clonotype has ten or more counts. The rearrangement links TRBV27 to TRBJ2-1; D perhaps matches TRBD2 (6 bases). Germline V CDR1 and CDR2: MNHEY, SMNVEV (reference sequence). This CDR3 is built from 16 residues. Trimming removed 0 bases from V and 4 bases from J, with 13 bases in between. The CDR3 sequence is CASSLSWGEHYNEQFF. DNA of the CDR3: TGTGCCAGCAGTTTATCGTGGGGGGAGCATTACAATGAGCAGTTCTTC.

This clonotype was seen at least ten times. The chain has TRBV20-1 and TRBJ1-6; D is possibly TRBD1 (6 bases). V lost 0 bases and J 5 bases, leaving 11 bases between the germline ends. This CDR3 region has 15 residues. The germline gives CDR1 DFQATT, CDR2 SNEGSKA (reference sequence). Here the CDR3 DNA reads TGCAGTGCTAGAGATCTTCGGACAGATAATTCACCCCTCCACTTT. Its protein product is CSARDLRTDNSPLHF.

This clonotype was found a few times. The chain uses TRBV14 and TRBJ2-1; D gene unclear. V was pared by 1 base and J by 6 bases, with 19 bases between. CDR1 and CDR2 from the germline V gene are SGHDN and FVKESK. The CDR3 contains 17 residues. In nucleotides, the CDR3 is TGTGCCAGCAGCCAAGGGTACCCCCCCCCCAGCATCAATGAGCAGTTCTTC. This sequence encodes CASSQGYPPPSINEQFF.

This clonotype occurred a few times. The chain couples TRBV7-6 to TRBJ2-1; D not certain. The CDR3 length is 13 residues. From germline, CDR1 is SGHVS and CDR2 FNYEAQ. Trimming took 0 bases from V and 7 from J, leaving 7 bases between them. CDR3 nucleotides: TGTGCCAGCAGCTTAGCGGAATTTAATGAGCAGTTCTTC. Translated, it gives CASSLAEFNEQFF.

For this clonotype: This could be a read error, since a much larger clone is one nucleotide away. This sequence joins TRBV29-1 and TRBJ2-7; 8 nucleotides line up with TRBD1. CDR3 length equals 13 residues. Germline V gives CDR1 SQVTM, CDR2 ANQGSEA. The V segment lost 0 bases and the J segment 5 bases; nucleotides outside the gene matches: 3. The CDR3 spells CSVEDDRGHEQYF. In DNA form, the CDR3 reads TGCAGCGTTGAAGATGACAGGGGCCACGAGCAGTACTTC.

In this sample, this clonotype turned up a few times. This chain connects TRBV10-3 to TRBJ2-1, with 15 bases lining up with TRBD2. This CDR3 has 14 residues. The V gene end was trimmed by 4 bases and the J gene end by 8 bases; junction bases not matched to a gene: 0. Germline CDR1 and CDR2: ENHRY and SYGVKD. CDR3: CAISGTSGRDEQFF. DNA of the CDR3: TGTGCCATCAGTGGGACTAGCGGGAGGGATGAGCAGTTCTTC.

This clonotype was detected many times. The chain combines TRBV30 with TRBJ1-5; the D is unclear. The germline V gene has CDR1 GTSNPN and CDR2 SVGIG (reference sequence). V lost 1 base and J 0 bases, leaving 13 bases between the germline ends. The CDR3 is 16 amino acids. CDR3: CAWSGGYKNSNQPQHF. For the CDR3, the DNA is TGTGCCTGGAGTGGTGGCTATAAGAATAGCAATCAGCCCCAGCATTTT.

This clonotype came up a few times. The chain is built from TRBV19 and TRBJ2-7; weak D call: TRBD2 (5 bases). CDR3 size: 15 residues. Germline values: CDR1 LNHDA, CDR2 SQIVND (reference sequence). Trimming pared 3 bases from V and 0 bases from J, leaving 12 bases between. CDR3 in DNA: TGTGCCAGTAGTATCGGGAACAGAGCCTCCTACGAGCAGTACTTC. Protein product: CASSIGNRASYEQYF.

This sequence joins TRBV29-1 and TRBJ2-2; TRBD2 aligns across 8 bases. CDR3 length: 15 amino acids. Trimming cost V 7 bases and J 4 bases; bases outside gene matches: 11. Germline lookup yields CDR1 SQVTM and CDR2 ANQGSEA. CDR3 loop: CSALGPAGVTGELFF. The CDR3 DNA reads TGCAGCGCCCTAGGACCAGCGGGAGTCACCGGGGAGCTGTTTTTT.

This clonotype was counted ten times or more. The chain combines TRBV30 with TRBJ1-1, with D uncertain. This CDR3 is 11 amino acids long. Germline-derived CDR1 and CDR2 are GTSNPN and SVGIG (reference sequence). Trimming took 3 bases from V and 2 from J, leaving 4 bases between them. CDR3 nucleotides: TGTGCCTGGAGGCAAAACACTGAAGCTTTCTTT. Encoded protein: CAWRQNTEAFF.

This chain uses TRBV19 with TRBJ2-1; 7 bases match TRBD2. Looked up from germline, CDR1 is LNHDA and CDR2 is SQIVND (reference sequence). V was clipped by 4 bases and J by 9 bases; unmatched bases: 6. The CDR3 sequence is 13 residues long. The CDR3 here is CASSNGLGGEQFF. CDR3 in DNA: TGTGCCAGTAGTAACGGACTAGGCGGTGAGCAGTTCTTC.

This clonotype has a handful of counts. The chain combines TRBV24-1 with TRBJ1-5; D call uncertain. Germline CDR1 reads KGHDR; CDR2 reads SFDVKD. CDR3 length: 13 amino acids. V gave up 10 bases and J gave up 0 bases, with 9 bases separating them. The CDR3 DNA follows: TGTGCCACTTCAGCATATAGCAATCAGCCCCAGCATTTT. It yields the protein CATSAYSNQPQHF.

The sample holds a few counts of this clonotype. The genes are TRBV6-2 or TRBV6-3 and TRBJ2-2, with 8 bases matching TRBD2. J was trimmed by 5 bases and V by 10 bases; bases with no gene match: 15. The CDR3 runs 16 residues. Germline assignment: CDR1 MNHEY and CDR2 SVGEGT. The CDR3 region is CATIQRAGGGTGELFF. The CDR3 nucleotides are TGTGCCACCATCCAGAGGGCGGGAGGAGGGACCGGGGAGCTGTTTTTT.

The table lists this clonotype with many counts. The rearrangement links TRBV6-1 to TRBJ2-1, with D possibly TRBD1 on 6 matching bases. Germline CDR1 is MNHNS and CDR2 is SASEGT. Trimming left V 9 bases short and J 3 bases short, with 15 bases between. The CDR3 runs to 14 residues. The CDR3 DNA sequence: TGTGCCAGTAGACAGGAGAGGAACTACAATGAGCAGTTCTTC. Protein sequence: CASRQERNYNEQFF.

Many counts were recorded for this clonotype. The gene calls are TRBV12-5 and TRBJ2-1; 12 bases are a match to TRBD2. CDR3 length: 17 amino acids. The V and J ends lost 1 base and 6 bases, in that order; junction bases with no gene match: 7. Germline V CDR1 and CDR2: LGHNT, FRNRAP. CDR3 sequence reads: CASGLELRLAGVNEQFF. For the CDR3, the DNA is TGTGCTAGTGGTTTGGAATTACGACTAGCGGGAGTCAATGAGCAGTTCTTC.

This clonotype occurred a few times. The CDR3 is CASSVAGQETQYF. CDR3 nucleotides: TGTGCCAGCAGCGTAGCGGGCCAAGAGACCCAGTACTTC. The chain recombines TRBV9 with TRBJ2-5; D unresolved. The V and J ends lost 0 bases and 1 base respectively, with 4 bases between them. Germline lookup yields CDR1 SGDLS and CDR2 YYNGEE. The CDR3 is 13 residues long.

This clonotype has a count of ten or more. A junction end diverges from the germline sequence, so it may reflect a read error. The rearrangement links TRBV7-9 to TRBJ1-2; tentative D call: TRBD1 (5 bases). The CDR3 is made up of 11 amino acids. The V gene's germline CDR1 is SEHNR and CDR2 FQNEAQ (reference sequence). For the CDR3, the DNA is TGTGCCAGCAGCACACAGCATGGGGGGGCCTTC. Translation: CASSTQHGGAF.

A note on this clonotype: This may come from a read error, since a much larger clone is one base off. As DNA, the CDR3 is TGTGCCAGCAGTTACCCCGCCAATGAGCAGTACTTC. Protein: CASSYPANEQYF. The chain has TRBV6-5 and TRBJ2-7; D not resolved. Between the trimmed V and J ends, which lost 2 bases and 7 bases, there was a span of 9 bases. CDR1 is MNHEY, CDR2 SVGAGI, per germline. The CDR3 contains 12 residues.

This clonotype has ten or more counts. The genes are TRBV3-1 and TRBJ2-7; 9 bases line up with TRBD1. Germline V lookup: CDR1 LGHDT, CDR2 YNNKEL (reference sequence). This CDR3 is built from 15 residues. With 5 bases clipped from V and 1 base from J, the junction kept 6 bases outside the gene matches. This CDR3 reads CASSYRGQGSYEQYF. CDR3 sequence (DNA): TGTGCCAGCAGCTACCGGGGACAGGGTTCCTACGAGCAGTACTTC.

This clonotype came up a few times. The chain employs TRBV19 and TRBJ1-6; no reliable D call. The germline V gene encodes CDR1 LNHDA and CDR2 SQIVND (reference sequence). Trimming removed 4 bases at V and 8 bases at J, with 9 bases between. The CDR3 has 13 residues. CDR3 amino acids: CASSTEPDSPLHF. CDR3 coding DNA: TGTGCCAGTAGTACAGAACCGGATTCACCCCTCCACTTT.

This clonotype was observed at least ten times. In DNA form, the CDR3 reads TGTGCCAGCTATCCCACACTTGGGCGGACGTATGGCTACACCTTC. Protein: CASYPTLGRTYGYTF. This chain joins TRBV28 and TRBJ1-2; no clear D. Trimming removed 8 bases at V and 5 bases at J, with 21 bases between. CDR1 is MDHEN and CDR2 is SYDVKM in the germline V gene. This CDR3 has 15 residues.

The V gene is TRBV15, the J gene TRBJ1-5; D remains ambiguous. The CDR3 extends over 14 amino acids. Germline V gene lookup returns CDR1 LNHNV and CDR2 YYDKDF (reference sequence). Trimming took off 4 bases at V and 3 bases at J, with 10 bases between the two ends. Here the CDR3 DNA reads TGTGCCACCAGCACAGGCGTTCCCAATCAGCCCCAGCATTTT. The encoded protein is CATSTGVPNQPQHF.

The chain uses TRBV14 and TRBJ2-5; maybe TRBD1 (6 bases). The CDR3 is 15 residues long. Germline V gene data show CDR1 as SGHDN and CDR2 as FVKESK. V was shortened by 4 bases and J by 5 bases, with 17 bases between the two germline ends. The CDR3 nucleotides are TGTGCCAGCAGCCGCAGGGGTGCGATTGTGGAGACCCAGTACTTC. As protein: CASSRRGAIVETQYF.

In its sample, this clonotype was seen many times. The chain is built from TRBV7-8 and TRBJ2-7; TRBD2 aligns across 10 bases. V lost 4 bases to trimming and J lost 3 bases; unmatched junction nucleotides: 9. The CDR3 covers 16 residues. CDR1 and CDR2 (germline): SGHVS, FQNEAQ. This chain's CDR3 is CASSSDRTSGLYEQYF. The CDR3 DNA reads as TGTGCCAGCAGCTCTGATCGGACTAGCGGTCTCTACGAGCAGTACTTC. The full variable domain, with the rest looked up from reference TRBV7-8 and TRBJ2-7, is GAGVSQSPRYKVAKRGQDVALRCDPISGHVSLFWYQQALGQGPEFLTYFQNEAQLDKSGLPSDRFFAERPEGSVSTLKIQRTQQEDSAVYLCASSSDRTSGLYEQYFGPGTRLTVT.

This clonotype was picked up a small number of times. The chain joins TRBV4-1 to TRBJ2-2; a weak D match, TRBD1 (5 bases). Trimming stripped 6 bases from V and 7 bases from J, with 18 bases between. CDR1 is MGHRA, CDR2 YSYEKL, per germline. This CDR3 region has 15 residues. The CDR3 DNA reads TGCGCCAGCAGGTTCGGCAGGGTGAATGGCGGGGAGCTGTTTTTT. Amino acids: CASRFGRVNGGELFF.

The rearrangement joins TRBV9 to TRBJ2-2; no clear D. Germline V gene sequence: CDR1 SGDLS, CDR2 YYNGEE. V lost 7 bases, J lost 0 bases, and 10 bases lay in between. The length of the CDR3 is 14 residues. The CDR3 bases are TGTGCCAGCGAAGGAAGTTCGAACACCGGGGAGCTGTTTTTT. This sequence encodes CASEGSSNTGELFF.

This clonotype was detected ten times or more. The chain carries TRBV3-1 and TRBJ2-7; maybe TRBD1 (6 bases). CDR1 is LGHDT and CDR2 is YNNKEL in the germline V gene (reference sequence). The V gene lost 2 bases and the J gene lost 2 bases, with 10 bases spanning the gap. The CDR3 covers 14 residues. CDR3: CASSQQGPTYEQYF. CDR3 nucleotides: TGTGCCAGCAGCCAACAGGGGCCGACCTACGAGCAGTACTTC.

This clonotype appeared many times. V usage is TRBV2 and J usage is TRBJ2-2, with TRBD1 identical over 9 bases. CDR1 SNHLY and CDR2 FYNNEI come from the germline V gene. V was clipped by 10 bases and J by 5 bases; unmatched bases: 8. This CDR3 has 14 residues. CDR3 sequence (DNA): TGTGCCAACACCGTCGGGACAGGGACCGGGGAGCTGTTTTTT. Its translation is CANTVGTGTGELFF.

This clonotype has at least ten counts. The rearrangement uses TRBV7-6 and TRBJ2-3; 7 bases map to TRBD2. The CDR3 consists of 16 residues. The V and J ends lost 2 bases and 3 bases, in that order; junction bases with no gene match: 8. Germline CDR1 is SGHVS and CDR2 is FNYEAQ. The CDR3 bases are TGTGCCAGCAGCTTATACTCGAGCGGGGTGACAGATACGCAGTATTTT. Amino acids: CASSLYSSGVTDTQYF.

This chain connects TRBV27 to TRBJ2-7, with 8 positions matching TRBD1. The CDR3 has 15 amino acids. V was clipped by 6 bases and J by 1 base; unmatched bases: 8. The germline V gene encodes CDR1 MNHEY and CDR2 SMNVEV (reference sequence). CDR3 DNA sequence: TGTGCCAGCAGAACGGACAGGGTAATTTCCTACGAGCAGTACTTC. This sequence encodes CASRTDRVISYEQYF.

V usage is TRBV27 and J usage is TRBJ2-1, with D unclear. The CDR3 totals 11 residues. With 8 bases removed from V and 9 bases from J, the gap between germline ends came to 11 bases. Per germline, CDR1 MNHEY and CDR2 SMNVEV (reference sequence). CDR3 sequence reads: CASGPLREQFF. CDR3 in DNA: TGTGCCAGCGGCCCGCTTCGTGAGCAGTTCTTC.

This clonotype was found a few times. V usage is TRBV7-6 and J usage is TRBJ1-1; the D gene is possibly TRBD1 (6 bases). Germline V lookup: CDR1 SGHVS, CDR2 FNYEAQ. V lost 3 bases and J lost 8, with 16 bases in between. The CDR3 has 14 residues. The CDR3 bases are TGTGCCAGCAGCTTCAGGGGAGGGACTGACGAAGCTTTCTTT. Its protein is CASSFRGGTDEAFF.